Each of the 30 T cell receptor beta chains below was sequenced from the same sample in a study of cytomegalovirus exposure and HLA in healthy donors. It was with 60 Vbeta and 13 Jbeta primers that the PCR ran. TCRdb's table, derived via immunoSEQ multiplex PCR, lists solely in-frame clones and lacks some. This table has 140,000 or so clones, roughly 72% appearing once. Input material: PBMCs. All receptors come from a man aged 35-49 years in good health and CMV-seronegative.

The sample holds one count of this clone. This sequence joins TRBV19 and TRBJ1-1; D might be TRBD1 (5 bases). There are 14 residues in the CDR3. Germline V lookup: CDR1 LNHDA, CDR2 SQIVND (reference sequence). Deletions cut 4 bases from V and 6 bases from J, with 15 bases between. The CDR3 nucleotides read TGTGCCAGTAGTAACTCCGCAGGGTTTGCTGAAGCTTTCTTT. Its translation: CASSNSAGFAEAFF.

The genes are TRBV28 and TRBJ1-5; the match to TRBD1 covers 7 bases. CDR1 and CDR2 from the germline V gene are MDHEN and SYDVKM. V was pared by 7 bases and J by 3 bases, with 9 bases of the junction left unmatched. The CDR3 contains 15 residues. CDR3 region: CASNFRQGINQPQHF. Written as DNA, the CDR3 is TGTGCCAGCAACTTTCGACAGGGTATCAATCAGCCCCAGCATTTT.

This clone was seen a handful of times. Here the CDR3 reads CASSEKYKSTNEKLFF. The CDR3 bases are TGTGCCAGCAGTGAGAAATACAAATCAACTAATGAAAAACTGTTTTTT. This chain joins TRBV25-1 and TRBJ1-4; D uncertain. CDR3 size: 16 residues. Per the germline V gene, CDR1 is MGHDK and CDR2 is SYGVNS. The V gene lost 3 bases and the J gene lost 0 bases, with 11 bases spanning the gap. Full variable domain (remainder filled in from reference TRBV25-1 and TRBJ1-4): EADIYQTPRYLVIGTGKKITLECSQTMGHDKMYWYQQDPGMELHLIHYSYGVNSTEKGDLSSESTVSRIRTEHFPLTLESARPSHTSQYLCASSEKYKSTNEKLFFGSGTQLSVL.

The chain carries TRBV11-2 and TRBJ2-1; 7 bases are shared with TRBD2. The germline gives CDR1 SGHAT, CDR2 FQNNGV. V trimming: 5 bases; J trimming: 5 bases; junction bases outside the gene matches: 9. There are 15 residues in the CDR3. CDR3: CASSPRLGGDNEQFF. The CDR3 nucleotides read TGTGCCAGCAGCCCGCGCCTGGGAGGGGACAATGAGCAGTTCTTC.

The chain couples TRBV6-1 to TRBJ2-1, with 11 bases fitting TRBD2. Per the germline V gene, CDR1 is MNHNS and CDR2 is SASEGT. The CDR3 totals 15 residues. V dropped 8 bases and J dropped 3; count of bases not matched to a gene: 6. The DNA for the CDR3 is TGTGCCAGCCTACGACTAGCGGGGAACTACAATGAGCAGTTCTTC. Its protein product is CASLRLAGNYNEQFF.

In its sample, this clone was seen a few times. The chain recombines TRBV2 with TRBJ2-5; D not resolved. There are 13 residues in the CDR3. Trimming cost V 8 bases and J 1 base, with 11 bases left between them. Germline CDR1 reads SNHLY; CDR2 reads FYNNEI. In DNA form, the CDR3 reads TGTGCCAGCCTTGCGGATCCCCAAGAGACCCAGTACTTC. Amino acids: CASLADPQETQYF.

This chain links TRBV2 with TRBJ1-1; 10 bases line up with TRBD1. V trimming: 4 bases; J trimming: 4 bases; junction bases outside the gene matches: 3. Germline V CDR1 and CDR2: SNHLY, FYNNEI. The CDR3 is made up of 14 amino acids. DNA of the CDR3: TGTGCCAGCAGTGTGGACAGGGGGATCACTGAAGCTTTCTTT. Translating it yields CASSVDRGITEAFF. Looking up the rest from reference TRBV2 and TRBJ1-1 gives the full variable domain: EPEVTQTPSHQVTQMGQEVILRCVPISNHLYFYWYRQILGQKVEFLVSFYNNEISEKSEIFDDQFSVERPDGSNFTLKIRSTKLEDSAMYFCASSVDRGITEAFFGQGTRLTVV.

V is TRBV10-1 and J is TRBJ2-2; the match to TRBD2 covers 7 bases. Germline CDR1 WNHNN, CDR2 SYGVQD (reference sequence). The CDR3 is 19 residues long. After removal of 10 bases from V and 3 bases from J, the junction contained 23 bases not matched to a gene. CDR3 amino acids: CANLPGRAGDESDTGELFF. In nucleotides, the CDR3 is TGCGCCAACCTCCCTGGGAGGGCGGGAGATGAGTCGGACACCGGGGAGCTGTTTTTT.

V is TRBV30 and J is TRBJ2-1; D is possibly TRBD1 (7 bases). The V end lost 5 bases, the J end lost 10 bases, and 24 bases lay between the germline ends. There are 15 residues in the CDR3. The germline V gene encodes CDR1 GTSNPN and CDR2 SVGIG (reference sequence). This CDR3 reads CAWGGTTGLLREQFF. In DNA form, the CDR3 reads TGTGCCTGGGGGGGGACGACAGGGCTCTTGAGGGAGCAGTTCTTC.

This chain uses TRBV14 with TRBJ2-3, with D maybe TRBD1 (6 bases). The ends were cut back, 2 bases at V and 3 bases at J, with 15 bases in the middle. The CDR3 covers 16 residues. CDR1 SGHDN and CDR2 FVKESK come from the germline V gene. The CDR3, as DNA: TGTGCCAGCAGCCAATACCAGGGGCTGCTAACAGATACGCAGTATTTT. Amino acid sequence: CASSQYQGLLTDTQYF.

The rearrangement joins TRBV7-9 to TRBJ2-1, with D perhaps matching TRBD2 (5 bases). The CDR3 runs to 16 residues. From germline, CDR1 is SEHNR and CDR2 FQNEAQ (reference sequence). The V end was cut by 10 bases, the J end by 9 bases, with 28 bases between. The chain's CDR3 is CATTSAGTKTNSEQFF. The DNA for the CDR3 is TGTGCCACCACTTCCGCGGGTACTAAGACAAACAGTGAGCAGTTCTTC.

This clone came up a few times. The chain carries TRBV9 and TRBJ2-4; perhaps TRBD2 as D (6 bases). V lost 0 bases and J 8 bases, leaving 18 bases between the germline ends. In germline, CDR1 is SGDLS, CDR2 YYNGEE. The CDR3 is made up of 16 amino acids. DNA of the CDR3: TGTGCCAGCAGCGTAGCTGATCGGGGGATTGGGGACATTCAGTACTTC. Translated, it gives CASSVADRGIGDIQYF.

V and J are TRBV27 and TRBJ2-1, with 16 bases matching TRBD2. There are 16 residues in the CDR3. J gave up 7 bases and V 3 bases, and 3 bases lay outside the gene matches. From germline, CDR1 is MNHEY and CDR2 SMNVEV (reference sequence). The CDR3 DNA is TGTGCCAGCAGTTTGTTGGGACTAGCGGGAGGGAATGAGCAGTTCTTC. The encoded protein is CASSLLGLAGGNEQFF.

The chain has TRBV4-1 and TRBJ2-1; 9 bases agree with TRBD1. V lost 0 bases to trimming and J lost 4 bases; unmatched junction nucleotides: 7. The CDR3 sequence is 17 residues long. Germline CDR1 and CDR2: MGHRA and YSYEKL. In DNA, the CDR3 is TGCGCCAGCAGCCAAGAGGACGTGACAGGGGGTTACAATGAGCAGTTCTTC. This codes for CASSQEDVTGGYNEQFF.

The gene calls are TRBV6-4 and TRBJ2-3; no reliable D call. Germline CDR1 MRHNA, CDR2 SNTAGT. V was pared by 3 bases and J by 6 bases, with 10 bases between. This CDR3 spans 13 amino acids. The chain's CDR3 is CASSESPADTQYF. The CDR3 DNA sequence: TGTGCCAGCAGTGAATCCCCCGCGGATACGCAGTATTTT.

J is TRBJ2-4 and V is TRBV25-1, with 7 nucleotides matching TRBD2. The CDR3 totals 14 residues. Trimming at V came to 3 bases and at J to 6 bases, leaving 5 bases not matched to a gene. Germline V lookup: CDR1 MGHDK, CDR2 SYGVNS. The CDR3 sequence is CASSEGGDTNIQYF. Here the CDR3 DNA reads TGTGCCAGCAGTGAGGGAGGGGATACAAACATTCAGTACTTC.

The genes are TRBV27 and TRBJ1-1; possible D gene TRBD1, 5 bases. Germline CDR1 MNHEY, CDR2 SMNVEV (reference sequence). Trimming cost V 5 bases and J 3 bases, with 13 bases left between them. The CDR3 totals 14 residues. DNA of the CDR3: TGTGCCAGCAGTGGGGCGATAAGGGACACTGAAGCTTTCTTT. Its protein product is CASSGAIRDTEAFF.

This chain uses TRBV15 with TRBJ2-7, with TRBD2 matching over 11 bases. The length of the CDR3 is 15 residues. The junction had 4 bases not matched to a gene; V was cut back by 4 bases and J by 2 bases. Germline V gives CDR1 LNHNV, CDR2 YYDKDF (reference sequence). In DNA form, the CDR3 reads TGTGCCACCAGCACGGGACTAGCGGTCGCCTACGAGCAGTACTTC. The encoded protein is CATSTGLAVAYEQYF.

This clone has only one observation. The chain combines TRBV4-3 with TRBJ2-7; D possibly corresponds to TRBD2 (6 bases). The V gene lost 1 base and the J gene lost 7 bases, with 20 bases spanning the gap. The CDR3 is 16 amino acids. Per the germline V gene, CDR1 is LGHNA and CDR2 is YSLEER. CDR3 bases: TGCGCCAGCAGCCAAGTACTGGTTGAGGGCGGGGTAGAGCAGTACTTC. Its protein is CASSQVLVEGGVEQYF.

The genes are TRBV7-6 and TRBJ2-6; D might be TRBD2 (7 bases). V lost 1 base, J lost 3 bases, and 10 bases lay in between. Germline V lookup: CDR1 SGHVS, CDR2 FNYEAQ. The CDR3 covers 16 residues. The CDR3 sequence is CASSLGGGLGANVLTF. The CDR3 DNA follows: TGTGCCAGCAGCTTAGGGGGGGGGCTTGGGGCCAACGTCCTGACTTTC.

CDR3 protein: CASSSEDWMVYGYTF. The CDR3 DNA follows: TGTGCCAGCAGCTCGGAGGATTGGATGGTCTATGGCTACACCTTC. V and J are TRBV5-8 and TRBJ1-2; the D is unclear. Trimming took 3 bases from V and 4 from J, leaving 16 bases between them. CDR3 length equals 15 residues. From germline, CDR1 is SGHTS and CDR2 YDEGEE. The full variable domain, with the rest looked up from reference TRBV5-8 and TRBJ1-2, is EAGVTQSPTHLIKTRGQQATLRCSPISGHTSVYWYQQALGLGLQFLLWYDEGEERNRGNFPPRFSGRQFPNYSSELNVNALELEDSALYLCASSSEDWMVYGYTFGSGTRLTVV.

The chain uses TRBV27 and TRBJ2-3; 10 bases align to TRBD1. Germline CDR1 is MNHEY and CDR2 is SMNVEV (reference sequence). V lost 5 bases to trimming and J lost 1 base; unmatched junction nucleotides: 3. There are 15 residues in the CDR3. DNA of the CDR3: TGTGCCAGCAGTGTAGGGACAGGGGGCACAGATACGCAGTATTTT. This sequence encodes CASSVGTGGTDTQYF.

This CDR3 is CASSPSTGYEQYF. In DNA, the CDR3 is TGTGCCAGCTCACCGTCGACAGGGTACGAGCAGTACTTC. V gene TRBV18 combines with J gene TRBJ2-7; 7 positions agree with TRBD1. CDR3 length: 13 residues. V dropped 3 bases and J dropped 4; count of bases not matched to a gene: 3. Germline V gene sequence: CDR1 KGHSH, CDR2 LQKENI.

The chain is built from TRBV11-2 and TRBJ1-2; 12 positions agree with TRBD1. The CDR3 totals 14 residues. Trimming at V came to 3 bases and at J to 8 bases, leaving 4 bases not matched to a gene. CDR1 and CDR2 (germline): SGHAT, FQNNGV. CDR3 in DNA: TGTGCCAGCAGCTTGGGACAGGGGGCCGGCGGCTACACCTTC. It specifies CASSLGQGAGGYTF.

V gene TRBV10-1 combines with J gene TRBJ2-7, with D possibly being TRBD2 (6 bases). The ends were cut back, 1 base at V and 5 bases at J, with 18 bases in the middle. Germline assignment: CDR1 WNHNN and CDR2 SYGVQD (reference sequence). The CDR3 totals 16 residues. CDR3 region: CASSEFSWPSDDEQYF. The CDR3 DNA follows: TGCGCCAGCAGTGAGTTTTCTTGGCCTAGCGATGACGAGCAGTACTTC.

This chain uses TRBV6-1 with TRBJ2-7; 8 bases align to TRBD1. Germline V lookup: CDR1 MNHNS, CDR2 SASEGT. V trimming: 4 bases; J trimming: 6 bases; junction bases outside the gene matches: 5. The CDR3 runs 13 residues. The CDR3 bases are TGTGCCAGCAGTGCGACAGGGGTTGGCGAGCAGTACTTC. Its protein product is CASSATGVGEQYF.

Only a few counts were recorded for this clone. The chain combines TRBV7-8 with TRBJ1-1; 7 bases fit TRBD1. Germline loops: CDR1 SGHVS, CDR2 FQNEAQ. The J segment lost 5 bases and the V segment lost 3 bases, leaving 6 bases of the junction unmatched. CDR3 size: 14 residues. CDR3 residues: CASSFQGVRTEAFF. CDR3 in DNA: TGTGCCAGCAGCTTTCAGGGGGTGAGGACTGAAGCTTTCTTT.

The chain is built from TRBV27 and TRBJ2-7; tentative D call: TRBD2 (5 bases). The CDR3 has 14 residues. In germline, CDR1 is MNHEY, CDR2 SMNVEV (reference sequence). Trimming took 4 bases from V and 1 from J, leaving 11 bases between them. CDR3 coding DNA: TGTGCCAGCAGTTCGTTAGCGAGATCCTACGAGCAGTACTTC. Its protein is CASSSLARSYEQYF.

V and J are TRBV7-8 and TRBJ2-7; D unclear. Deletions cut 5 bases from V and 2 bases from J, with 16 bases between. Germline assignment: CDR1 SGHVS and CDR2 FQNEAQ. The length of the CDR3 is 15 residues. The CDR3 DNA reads TGTGCCAGCAGCCCCATAGGCGGCTTCACCTACGAGCAGTACTTC. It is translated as CASSPIGGFTYEQYF.

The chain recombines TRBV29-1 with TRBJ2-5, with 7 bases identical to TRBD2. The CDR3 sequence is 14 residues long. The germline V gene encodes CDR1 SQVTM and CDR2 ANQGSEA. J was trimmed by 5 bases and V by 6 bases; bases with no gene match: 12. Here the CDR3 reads CSVSGVGGLETQYF. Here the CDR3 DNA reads TGCAGCGTGAGTGGCGTGGGAGGGTTGGAGACCCAGTACTTC.